This record covers a single T cell receptor (beta chain). V gave up 3 bases and J gave up 0 bases, with 7 bases separating them. This CDR3 has 14 residues. Germline values: CDR1 MRHNA, CDR2 SNTAGT. This sample is part of a study of multiple sclerosis patients with progressive multifocal leukoencephalopathy. Time point meaning: time of PML onset. PML in natalizumab-treated patients developed after between roughly 15 and 60 months of natalizumab therapy. TCRdb's table, derived via immunoSEQ multiplex PCR, lists solely in-frame clones and lacks some. Of 30,000 or so clones listed, roughly 87% are singletons.

This rearrangement joins TRBV6-4 to TRBJ2-3, with TRBD2 as a possible D gene (5 bases). The receptor was isolated from a human donor with progressive multifocal leukoencephalopathy. Here the sequenced sample was PBMCs, taken from a patient treated with natalizumab. CDR3 sequence reads: CASSEAASTDTQYF. The CDR3 bases are TGTGCCAGCAGTGAAGCGGCTAGCACAGATACGCAGTATTTT.